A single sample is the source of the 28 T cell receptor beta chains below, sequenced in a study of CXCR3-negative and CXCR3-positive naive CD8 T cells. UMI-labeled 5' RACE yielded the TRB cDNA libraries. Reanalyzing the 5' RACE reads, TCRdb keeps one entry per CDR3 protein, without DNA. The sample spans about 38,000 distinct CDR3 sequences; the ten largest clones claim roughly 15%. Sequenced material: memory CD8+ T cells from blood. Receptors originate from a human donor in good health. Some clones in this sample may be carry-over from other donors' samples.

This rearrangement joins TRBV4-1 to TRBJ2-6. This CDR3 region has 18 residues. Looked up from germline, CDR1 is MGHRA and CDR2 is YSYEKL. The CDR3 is CASSQDEDPRLGANVLTF.

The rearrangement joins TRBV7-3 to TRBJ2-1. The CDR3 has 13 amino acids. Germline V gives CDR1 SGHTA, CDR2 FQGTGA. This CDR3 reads CASSFSYVHEQFF.

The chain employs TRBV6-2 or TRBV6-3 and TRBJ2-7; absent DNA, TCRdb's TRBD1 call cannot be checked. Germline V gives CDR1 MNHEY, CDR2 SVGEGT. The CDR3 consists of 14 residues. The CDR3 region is CASSRDRGLYEQYF.

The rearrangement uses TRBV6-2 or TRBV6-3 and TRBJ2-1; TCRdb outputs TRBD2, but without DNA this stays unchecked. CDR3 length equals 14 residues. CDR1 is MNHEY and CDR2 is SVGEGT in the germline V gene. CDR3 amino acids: CASSERGEYNEQFF.

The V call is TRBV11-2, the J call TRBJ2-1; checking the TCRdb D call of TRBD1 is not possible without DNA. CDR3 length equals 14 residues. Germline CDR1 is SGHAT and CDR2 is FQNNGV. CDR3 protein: CASSSLGASNEQFF.

This chain's CDR3 is CASSFGRGPYNEQFF. V usage is TRBV27 and J usage is TRBJ2-1; TCRdb selects TRBD1, and the lack of DNA leaves this call unchecked. CDR1 is MNHEY and CDR2 is SMNVEV in the germline V gene (reference sequence). This CDR3 is built from 15 residues.

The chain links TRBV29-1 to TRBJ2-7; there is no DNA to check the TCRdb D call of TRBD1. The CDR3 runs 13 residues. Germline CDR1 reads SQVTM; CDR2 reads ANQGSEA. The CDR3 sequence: CSVDTQGTYEQYF.

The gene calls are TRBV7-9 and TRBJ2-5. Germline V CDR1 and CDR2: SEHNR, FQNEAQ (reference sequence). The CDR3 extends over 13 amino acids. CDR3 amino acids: CASSLGRQETQYF. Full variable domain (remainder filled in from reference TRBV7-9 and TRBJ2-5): DTGVSQNPRHKITKRGQNVTFRCDPISEHNRLYWYRQTLGQGPEFLTYFQNEAQLEKSRLLSDRFSAERPKGSFSTLEIQRTEQGDSAMYLCASSLGRQETQYFGPGTRLLVL.

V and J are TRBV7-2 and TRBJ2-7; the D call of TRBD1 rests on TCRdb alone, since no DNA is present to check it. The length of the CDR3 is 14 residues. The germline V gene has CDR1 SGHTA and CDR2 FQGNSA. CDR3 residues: CASSTPGGSYEQYF.

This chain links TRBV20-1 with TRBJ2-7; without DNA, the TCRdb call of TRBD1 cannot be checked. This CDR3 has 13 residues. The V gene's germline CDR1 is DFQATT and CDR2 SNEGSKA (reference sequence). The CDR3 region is CSAGYRVGSEQYF.

The CDR3 reads CASIRPPNTGELFF. The chain carries TRBV2 and TRBJ2-2. Germline loops: CDR1 SNHLY, CDR2 FYNNEI. CDR3 size: 14 residues.

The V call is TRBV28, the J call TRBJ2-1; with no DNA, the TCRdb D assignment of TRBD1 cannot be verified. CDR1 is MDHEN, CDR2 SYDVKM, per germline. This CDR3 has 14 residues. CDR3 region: CASRPGQDFREQFF.

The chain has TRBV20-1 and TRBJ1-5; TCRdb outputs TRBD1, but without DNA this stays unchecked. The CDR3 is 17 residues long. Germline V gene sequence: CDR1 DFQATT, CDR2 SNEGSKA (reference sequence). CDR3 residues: CSAREERGAYSNQPQHF.

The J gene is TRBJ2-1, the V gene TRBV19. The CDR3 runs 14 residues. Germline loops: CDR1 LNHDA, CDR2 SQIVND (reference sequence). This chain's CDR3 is CASSIQGPYNEQFF.

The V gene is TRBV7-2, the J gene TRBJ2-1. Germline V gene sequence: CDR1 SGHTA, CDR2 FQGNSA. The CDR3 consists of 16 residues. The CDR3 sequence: CASSLSGLTVYNEQFF.

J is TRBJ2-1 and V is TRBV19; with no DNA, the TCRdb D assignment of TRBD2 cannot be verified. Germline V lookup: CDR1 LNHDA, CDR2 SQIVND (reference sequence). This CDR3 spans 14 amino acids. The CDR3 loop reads CASSRTSGWQEQFF.

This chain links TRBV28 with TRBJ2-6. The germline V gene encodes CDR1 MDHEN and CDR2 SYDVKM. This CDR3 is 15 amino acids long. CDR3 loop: CASNLFSSGANVLTF.

This chain's CDR3 is CAISETALAGGISSYNEQFF. The chain employs TRBV10-3 and TRBJ2-1; TCRdb names TRBD2, which stays unverified in the absence of DNA. The germline V gene encodes CDR1 ENHRY and CDR2 SYGVKD. CDR3 length: 20 residues.

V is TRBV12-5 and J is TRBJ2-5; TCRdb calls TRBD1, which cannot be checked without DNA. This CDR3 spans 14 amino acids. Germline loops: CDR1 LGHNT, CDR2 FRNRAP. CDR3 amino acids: CASGLSTGSETQYF.

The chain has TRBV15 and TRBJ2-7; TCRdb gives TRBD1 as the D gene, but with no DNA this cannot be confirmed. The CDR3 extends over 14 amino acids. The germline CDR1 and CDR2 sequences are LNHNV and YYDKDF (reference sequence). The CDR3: CATSREIGGYEQYF.

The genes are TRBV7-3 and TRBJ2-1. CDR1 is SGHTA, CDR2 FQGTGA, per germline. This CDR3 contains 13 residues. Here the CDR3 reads CASSPIFGGEQFF.

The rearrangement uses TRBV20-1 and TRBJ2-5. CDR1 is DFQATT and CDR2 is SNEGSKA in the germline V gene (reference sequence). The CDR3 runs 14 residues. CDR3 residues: CSVQGHHEVKTQYF.

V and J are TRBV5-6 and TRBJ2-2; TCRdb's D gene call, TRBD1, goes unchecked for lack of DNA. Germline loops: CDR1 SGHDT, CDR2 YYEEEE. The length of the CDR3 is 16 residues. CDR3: CASSLAGTGVAGELFF.

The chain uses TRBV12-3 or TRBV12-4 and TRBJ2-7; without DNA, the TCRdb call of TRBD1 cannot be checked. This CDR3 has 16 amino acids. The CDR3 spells CASSLMGTGSSYEQYF.

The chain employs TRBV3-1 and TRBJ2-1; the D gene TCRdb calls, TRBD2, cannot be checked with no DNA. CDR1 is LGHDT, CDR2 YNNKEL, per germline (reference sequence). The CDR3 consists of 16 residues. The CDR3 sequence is CASSPEAGTSYNEQFF.

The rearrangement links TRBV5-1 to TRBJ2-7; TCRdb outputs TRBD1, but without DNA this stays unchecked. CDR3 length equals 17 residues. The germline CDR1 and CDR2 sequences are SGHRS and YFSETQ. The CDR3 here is CASSLVFSSGQGYEQYF.

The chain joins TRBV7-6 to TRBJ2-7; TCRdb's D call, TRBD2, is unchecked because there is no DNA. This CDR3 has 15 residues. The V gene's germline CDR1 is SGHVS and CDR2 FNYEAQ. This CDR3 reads CASSQGASGRYEQYF.

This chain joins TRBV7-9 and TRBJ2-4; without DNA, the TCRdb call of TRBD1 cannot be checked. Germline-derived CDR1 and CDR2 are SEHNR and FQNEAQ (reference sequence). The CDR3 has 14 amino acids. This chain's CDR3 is CASSLARGKNIQYF. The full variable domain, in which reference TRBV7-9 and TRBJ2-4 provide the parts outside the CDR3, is DTGVSQNPRHKITKRGQNVTFRCDPISEHNRLYWYRQTLGQGPEFLTYFQNEAQLEKSRLLSDRFSAERPKGSFSTLEIQRTEQGDSAMYLCASSLARGKNIQYFGAGTRLSVL.